The 12 T cell receptor beta chains in this list originate from one sample, sequenced in a study of CD8 T cells in ankylosing spondylitis. Their antigens are not known. Via MiXCR, TCRdb re-called the 5' RACE reads, giving one row per CDR3 protein. The sample contains 750,000 to 850,000 distinct CDR3 sequences, about 11% of which appear only once. General observations from the study: Seemingly characteristic of ankylosing spondylitis blood was a TCR beta motif consisting of roughly 8 highly homologous variants.

Sequencing was done on a sample of blood, either unsorted or a sorted T cell fraction (not recorded which). All receptors derive from a male donor with ankylosing spondylitis.

This clonotype was counted at least ten times. The chain combines TRBV6-1 with TRBJ1-1, with D possibly being TRBD1 (5 bases). CDR3 length equals 13 residues. The V gene's germline CDR1 is MNHNS and CDR2 SASEGT. V lost 6 bases, J lost 5 bases, and 13 bases lay in between. This chain's CDR3 is CASSHFGGTEAFF. CDR3 nucleotide sequence: TGTGCCAGCAGCCACTTCGGGGGAACTGAAGCTTTCTTT.

This clonotype was seen more than once but under ten times. This chain connects TRBV29-1 to TRBJ2-2; the match to TRBD1 covers 7 bases. This CDR3 contains 17 residues. Trimming at V came to 8 bases and at J to 0 bases, leaving 15 bases not matched to a gene. Germline V gene data show CDR1 as SQVTM and CDR2 as ANQGSEA. In nucleotides, the CDR3 is TGCAGCATAAAGACAGGGCCGCTGTACCCGAACACCGGGGAGCTGTTTTTT. Amino acids: CSIKTGPLYPNTGELFF.

This clonotype was observed at least ten times. This sequence joins TRBV20-1 and TRBJ1-5, with TRBD1 matching over 8 bases. The CDR3 sequence is 15 residues long. Germline V gene sequence: CDR1 DFQATT, CDR2 SNEGSKA (reference sequence). The trim removed 6 bases at V and 4 bases at J, leaving 11 bases unmatched. CDR3 sequence reads: CSASNPTGDNQPQHF. CDR3 in DNA: TGCAGTGCCTCCAACCCGACAGGGGATAATCAGCCCCAGCATTTT.

This clonotype was recorded many times. This chain links TRBV4-2 with TRBJ2-5, with 13 bases lining up with TRBD2. Per germline, CDR1 LGHNA and CDR2 YNFKEQ. V trimming: 1 base; J trimming: 5 bases; junction bases outside the gene matches: 7. This CDR3 contains 17 residues. The CDR3 reads CASSQGRTSGSSETQYF. The DNA for the CDR3 is TGTGCCAGCAGCCAAGGAAGGACTAGCGGGAGCAGTGAGACCCAGTACTTC.

The chain carries TRBV20-1 and TRBJ2-2; D perhaps matches TRBD1 (6 bases). The germline V and J ends were trimmed by 0 bases and 7 bases, with 18 bases remaining between them. CDR1 is DFQATT and CDR2 is SNEGSKA in the germline V gene (reference sequence). The CDR3 spans 16 residues. In DNA form, the CDR3 reads TGCAGTGCTAGAGATATTGGGCAGGGGTCCGACGGGGAGCTGTTTTTT. Its translation: CSARDIGQGSDGELFF.

V and J are TRBV7-2 and TRBJ2-7; D gene uncertain. Trimming cost V 4 bases and J 2 bases, with 12 bases left between them. Per germline, CDR1 SGHTA and CDR2 FQGNSA. The CDR3 consists of 14 residues. The CDR3 nucleotides read TGTGCCAGCAGCTCGCTGAGACGGGCCTACGAGCAGTACTTC. Translation gives CASSSLRRAYEQYF.

This chain links TRBV28 with TRBJ2-1; 11 positions match TRBD2. After removal of 2 bases from V and 8 bases from J, the junction contained 5 bases not matched to a gene. The CDR3 has 15 residues. Germline CDR1 MDHEN, CDR2 SYDVKM. CDR3 amino acids: CASSLIAGGRDEQFF. The CDR3 DNA follows: TGTGCCAGCAGTTTAATAGCGGGAGGGCGGGATGAGCAGTTCTTC.

This rearrangement joins TRBV20-1 to TRBJ2-7; 9 nucleotides match TRBD2. Germline CDR1 and CDR2: DFQATT and SNEGSKA (reference sequence). This CDR3 spans 13 amino acids. With 5 bases clipped from V and 2 bases from J, the junction kept 4 bases outside the gene matches. The CDR3 protein is CSAGRGGPYEQYF. The CDR3, as DNA: TGCAGTGCTGGGCGGGGGGGCCCCTACGAGCAGTACTTC.

This clonotype has ten or more counts. The rearrangement links TRBV27 to TRBJ2-4, with D perhaps TRBD1 (5 bases). From germline, CDR1 is MNHEY and CDR2 SMNVEV (reference sequence). V gave up 3 bases and J gave up 0 bases, with 6 bases separating them. The CDR3 contains 14 residues. The CDR3 protein is CASSFQGAKNIQYF. For the CDR3, the DNA is TGTGCCAGCAGTTTCCAGGGAGCCAAAAACATTCAGTACTTC.

This clonotype was counted ten times or more. V is TRBV5-5 and J is TRBJ2-3, with D uncertain. Germline lookup yields CDR1 SGHKS and CDR2 YYEKEE (reference sequence). With 2 bases removed from V and 0 bases from J, the gap between germline ends came to 7 bases. The CDR3 is made up of 14 amino acids. For the CDR3, the DNA is TGTGCCAGCAGCTTTCTTCGGAGCACAGATACGCAGTATTTT. Translation gives CASSFLRSTDTQYF.

The J gene is TRBJ1-1, the V gene TRBV7-2; D unclear. Germline V gene sequence: CDR1 SGHTA, CDR2 FQGNSA. The CDR3 runs 13 residues. The germline V and J ends were trimmed by 3 bases and 9 bases, with 14 bases remaining between them. CDR3 nucleotide sequence: TGTGCCAGCAGCTTCGACCCCGGGCCAAAAGCTTTCTTT. This sequence encodes CASSFDPGPKAFF.

The chain employs TRBV20-1 and TRBJ2-4; no definite D call. CDR1 and CDR2 (germline): DFQATT, SNEGSKA (reference sequence). The V end lost 3 bases, the J end lost 1 base, and 13 bases lay between the germline ends. The CDR3 covers 15 residues. In DNA form, the CDR3 reads TGCAGTGCTAGCGCCCGGTTCGGGGCCAAAAACATTCAGTACTTC. Amino acid sequence: CSASARFGAKNIQYF.